The 18 T cell receptor beta chains below come from one sample, sequenced in a study of cytomegalovirus exposure and HLA in healthy donors. Primers: 60 Vbeta forward and 13 Jbeta reverse. Sequencing used immunoSEQ multiplex PCR; TCRdb keeps in-frame clones, though not all of them. The sample records about 140,000 clones, approximately 70% being singletons. The sequenced sample was PBMCs. All receptors derive from a woman in her sixties in good health and CMV-seropositive.

The gene calls are TRBV10-3 and TRBJ1-2; 10 bases agree with TRBD1. The V gene's germline CDR1 is ENHRY and CDR2 SYGVKD. Trimming at V came to 9 bases and at J to 2 bases, leaving 18 bases not matched to a gene. The CDR3 covers 18 residues. CDR3 sequence: CAIPAAGSRDRGNYGYTF. CDR3 DNA sequence: TGTGCCATTCCTGCTGCAGGTTCTAGGGACAGGGGAAACTATGGCTACACCTTC.

This clone was recorded a few times. The rearrangement uses TRBV6-1 and TRBJ1-5, with 9 bases matching TRBD1. The V gene end was trimmed by 3 bases and the J gene end by 6 bases; junction bases not matched to a gene: 3. The CDR3 extends over 14 amino acids. The germline V gene has CDR1 MNHNS and CDR2 SASEGT. In DNA, the CDR3 is TGTGCCAGCAGTGAGGGACAGGGTTCTCAGCCCCAGCATTTT. Amino acid sequence: CASSEGQGSQPQHF.

This chain connects TRBV5-1 to TRBJ2-6; D possibly corresponds to TRBD1 (5 bases). The V gene's germline CDR1 is SGHRS and CDR2 YFSETQ. CDR3 length equals 15 residues. Trimming stripped 1 base from V and 2 bases from J, with 7 bases between. The CDR3 is CASSLTGTGANVLTF. The CDR3, as DNA: TGCGCCAGCAGCTTGACAGGTACTGGGGCCAACGTCCTGACTTTC.

This clone was found a few times. V is TRBV27 and J is TRBJ1-1; unclear D gene. Trimming took off 6 bases at V and 9 bases at J, with 17 bases between the two ends. The CDR3 spans 13 residues. CDR1 is MNHEY and CDR2 is SMNVEV in the germline V gene (reference sequence). The chain's CDR3 is CASSPLGEDKAFF. The CDR3 coding sequence is TGTGCCAGCAGCCCCCTTGGAGAGGATAAAGCTTTCTTT.

The chain recombines TRBV2 with TRBJ1-2; 7 nucleotides line up with TRBD1. The CDR3 consists of 14 residues. Germline V gene lookup returns CDR1 SNHLY and CDR2 FYNNEI. With V trimmed by 8 bases and J by 4 bases, 10 bases remained unmatched. The CDR3 nucleotides read TGTGCCAGCGAACGACAGGGTAGGGGCTATGGCTACACCTTC. As protein: CASERQGRGYGYTF.

The chain combines TRBV5-1 with TRBJ2-1; perhaps TRBD2 as D (6 bases). Between the trimmed V and J ends, which lost 1 base and 0 bases, there was a span of 11 bases. The CDR3 contains 16 residues. Germline CDR1 reads SGHRS; CDR2 reads YFSETQ. The CDR3: CASSLLGRSSYNEQFF. DNA of the CDR3: TGCGCCAGCAGCTTGTTAGGGAGGAGCTCCTACAATGAGCAGTTCTTC.

The chain links TRBV11-2 to TRBJ1-2; D is undetermined. CDR1 is SGHAT and CDR2 is FQNNGV in the germline V gene. The CDR3 covers 13 residues. Trimming shortened V by 1 base and J by 8 bases, and 11 bases separated the two germline ends. CDR3 DNA: TGTGCCAGCAGCTTAGGAGGCCTCGCGGGCTACACCTTC. Its protein is CASSLGGLAGYTF.

The chain couples TRBV11-2 to TRBJ1-3; TRBD1 is a possible D gene (5 bases). This CDR3 contains 18 residues. Germline CDR1 and CDR2: SGHAT and FQNNGV. The V gene lost 0 bases and the J gene lost 4 bases, with 19 bases spanning the gap. The CDR3 here is CASSLDVARGGSGNTIYF. The CDR3 coding sequence is TGTGCCAGCAGCTTAGACGTTGCCCGCGGGGGTTCCGGAAACACCATATATTTT.

Of note for this clone: The same CDR3 arises from other DNA sequences in this sample as well. This chain joins TRBV7-9 and TRBJ2-3; TRBD2 matches 7 bases. CDR1 and CDR2 from the germline V gene are SEHNR and FQNEAQ (reference sequence). The V segment lost 3 bases and the J segment 0 bases; nucleotides outside the gene matches: 3. The CDR3 loop spans 15 amino acids. The CDR3 sequence is CASSLASGSTDTQYF. Written as DNA, the CDR3 is TGTGCCAGCAGCTTGGCTAGCGGTAGCACAGATACGCAGTATTTT.

The chain uses TRBV5-1 and TRBJ2-5, with a possible D match to TRBD2 (5 bases). The CDR3 sequence is 16 residues long. V was cut by 0 bases and J by 2 bases, with 14 bases left in between. The germline CDR1 and CDR2 sequences are SGHRS and YFSETQ. CDR3 nucleotide sequence: TGCGCCAGCAGCTTGGTGGCCGGGATGATACAAGAGACCCAGTACTTC. This translates into CASSLVAGMIQETQYF.

The chain employs TRBV6-5 and TRBJ1-1; a possible D gene is TRBD1 (5 bases). Germline V CDR1 and CDR2: MNHEY, SVGAGI. CDR3 length: 14 amino acids. Trimming removed 2 bases at V and 1 base at J, with 8 bases between. The CDR3 region is CASSYGARNTEAFF. The CDR3 DNA follows: TGTGCCAGCAGTTACGGGGCGAGGAACACTGAAGCTTTCTTT.

This clone was seen a handful of times. V and J are TRBV5-1 and TRBJ1-2; 7 positions agree with TRBD1. This CDR3 contains 18 residues. Germline CDR1 reads SGHRS; CDR2 reads YFSETQ. V was clipped by 0 bases and J by 0 bases; unmatched bases: 11. The chain's CDR3 is CASSLDVSGGFTNYGYTF. The DNA for the CDR3 is TGCGCCAGCAGCTTGGATGTGTCAGGGGGATTCACTAACTATGGCTACACCTTC.

The chain carries TRBV15 and TRBJ2-1; 7 nucleotides agree with TRBD2. Per the germline V gene, CDR1 is LNHNV and CDR2 is YYDKDF (reference sequence). V lost 2 bases, J lost 7 bases, and 11 bases stayed unmatched. The CDR3 consists of 16 residues. Written as DNA, the CDR3 is TGTGCCACCAGCAGACCCTTCAGTAGCGGGCTGAATGAGCAGTTCTTC. Its translation: CATSRPFSSGLNEQFF.

The V and J genes are TRBV5-4 and TRBJ2-1, with TRBD2 identical over 7 bases. In germline, CDR1 is SGHNT, CDR2 YYREEE (reference sequence). Trimming removed 9 bases from V and 5 bases from J; junction bases left unmatched: 5. The CDR3 runs 12 residues. The CDR3 coding sequence is TGTGCCACCGGGGGGTCGAACAATGAGCAGTTCTTC. Encoded protein: CATGGSNNEQFF.

This chain uses TRBV27 with TRBJ1-1; D unresolved. The CDR3 runs 16 residues. Germline values: CDR1 MNHEY, CDR2 SMNVEV (reference sequence). V shed 7 bases and J shed 0 bases, with 18 bases lying between them. The CDR3 DNA follows: TGTGCCAGCACTCTTTCTAAGGGAGGAATGAACACTGAAGCTTTCTTT. Amino acid sequence: CASTLSKGGMNTEAFF.

A word on this clone: The sample holds other DNA sequences that translate to the same CDR3. The chain recombines TRBV15 with TRBJ2-7; D not certain. Trimming stripped 0 bases from V and 3 bases from J, with 6 bases between. The germline V gene has CDR1 LNHNV and CDR2 YYDKDF (reference sequence). CDR3 length: 13 amino acids. The CDR3 DNA follows: TGTGCCACCAGCAGAGATCGCAGCTACGAGCAGTACTTC. Residues: CATSRDRSYEQYF.

The rearrangement uses TRBV28 and TRBJ1-4; TRBD1 matches at 7 bases. Trimming took 5 bases from V and 8 from J; bases not matched to a gene: 8. The CDR3 is 14 residues long. Germline CDR1 MDHEN, CDR2 SYDVKM. The CDR3 protein is CASSRQGLGEKLFF. For the CDR3, the DNA is TGTGCCAGCAGTCGACAGGGTTTGGGGGAAAAACTGTTTTTT.

The chain combines TRBV29-1 with TRBJ2-7; D is possibly TRBD2 (5 bases). In germline, CDR1 is SQVTM, CDR2 ANQGSEA. The CDR3 length is 13 residues. The V gene lost 0 bases and the J gene lost 9 bases, with 15 bases spanning the gap. This CDR3 is CSVEEGPGKGQYF. The CDR3 DNA is TGCAGCGTTGAAGAGGGCCCGGGAAAGGGGCAGTACTTC.